Listed here are 6 T cell receptor beta chains from one sample, sequenced in a study of T cell repertoires in cytomegalovirus infection. The antigens of these receptors remain unknown. TCRdb reanalysed the reads using MiXCR and keeps one entry per CDR3 protein. The data show around 39,000 distinct CDR3 sequences, around half seen once. The sequenced sample was CD8+ T cells from cultured PBMCs, obtained from culture after CMV antigen stimulation. These receptors came from a human donor in good health (CMV status not recorded). Some clones in this sample may be carry-over from other donors' samples.

This clonotype was seen once. The V gene is TRBV28, the J gene TRBJ1-5, with 7 bases aligning to TRBD1. J lost 2 bases, V lost 3 bases, and 7 bases had no gene match. The CDR3 contains 16 residues. CDR1 MDHEN and CDR2 SYDVKM come from the germline V gene. For the CDR3, the DNA is TGTGCCAGCAGTTTGGAGACAGGGATGGGCAATCAGCCCCAGCATTTT. Amino acid sequence: CASSLETGMGNQPQHF. Full variable domain (remainder filled in from reference TRBV28 and TRBJ1-5): DVKVTQSSRYLVKRTGEKVFLECVQDMDHENMFWYRQDPGLGLRLIYFSYDVKMKEKGDIPEGYSVSREKKERFSLILESASTNQTSMYLCASSLETGMGNQPQHFGDGTRLSIL.

A note on this clonotype: No conserved phenylalanine or tryptophan ends this CDR3, so it is likely a read error. The rearrangement links TRBV7-6 to TRBJ2-2, with 7 bases matching TRBD2. CDR1 SGHVS and CDR2 FNYEAQ come from the germline V gene. The CDR3 has 16 residues. Trimming cost V 5 bases and J 0 bases; bases outside gene matches: 6. The CDR3 DNA is TGTGCCAGCAGCCCTCGACTAGCACCGAACACCGGGGAGCTGTTTGTT. Its protein is CASSPRLAPNTGELFV.

The chain has TRBV7-8 and TRBJ1-1; D gene ambiguous. Germline CDR1 is SGHVS and CDR2 is FQNEAQ. This CDR3 has 12 residues. V shed 1 base and J shed 7 bases, with 7 bases lying between them. This CDR3 is CASSLGGFEAFF. CDR3 sequence (DNA): TGTGCCAGCAGCTTAGGGGGATTTGAAGCTTTCTTT.

This chain uses TRBV7-9 with TRBJ2-1; D perhaps matches TRBD2 (7 bases). The CDR3 totals 16 residues. Trimming left V 5 bases short and J 0 bases short, with 14 bases between. Per the germline V gene, CDR1 is SEHNR and CDR2 is FQNEAQ (reference sequence). CDR3 DNA: TGTGCCAGCAGCCCCCAGGGGACTAACTCCTACAATGAGCAGTTCTTC. Amino acid sequence: CASSPQGTNSYNEQFF. Complete variable domain (other parts from reference TRBV7-9 and TRBJ2-1): DTGVSQNPRHKITKRGQNVTFRCDPISEHNRLYWYRQTLGQGPEFLTYFQNEAQLEKSRLLSDRFSAERPKGSFSTLEIQRTEQGDSAMYLCASSPQGTNSYNEQFFGPGTRLTVL.

The chain links TRBV10-3 to TRBJ2-7; 9 nucleotides line up with TRBD1. The CDR3 has 14 residues. CDR1 and CDR2 from the germline V gene are ENHRY and SYGVKD. The CDR3 here is CAVTGTGMTGEQYF. The CDR3 nucleotides read TGTGCTGTCACGGGGACAGGGATGACCGGGGAGCAGTACTTC.

The chain links TRBV24-1 to TRBJ2-1; 7 bases line up with TRBD2. The trim removed 4 bases at V and 7 bases at J, leaving 9 bases unmatched. From germline, CDR1 is KGHDR and CDR2 SFDVKD. The CDR3 is 15 amino acids. The CDR3 reads CATSDVRRRENEQFF. Here the CDR3 DNA reads TGTGCCACCAGTGACGTCCGTAGGCGGGAGAATGAGCAGTTCTTC.